A single sample is the source of the 23 T cell receptor beta chains below, sequenced in a study of T cell changes during pregnancy in multiple sclerosis. The assay was immunoSEQ multiplex PCR, and TCRdb's table has in-frame clones only and misses some. This table holds approximately 90,000 clones, about 93% found once. The sample in question was peripheral blood, obtained in the third trimester of pregnancy. These receptors all come from a female donor with multiple sclerosis, enrolled in a pregnancy study.

J is TRBJ1-4 and V is TRBV29-1; 9 nucleotides agree with TRBD1. The germline V gene has CDR1 SQVTM and CDR2 ANQGSEA. The V and J ends lost 5 bases and 8 bases, in that order; junction bases with no gene match: 12. CDR3 size: 15 residues. The CDR3 DNA reads as TGCAGCGTTTCGACCCTACAGGGGGCCCGGGAAAAACTGTTTTTT. This codes for CSVSTLQGAREKLFF.

The genes are TRBV6-5 and TRBJ1-2, with D uncertain. The CDR3 extends over 14 amino acids. V lost 6 bases, J lost 4 bases, and 15 bases lay in between. Germline V gives CDR1 MNHEY, CDR2 SVGAGI. CDR3 bases: TGTGCCAGCAGCTTTAGCCAGGCGGGCTATGGCTACACCTTC. Residues: CASSFSQAGYGYTF.

V is TRBV6-5 and J is TRBJ2-2; no reliable D call. The V and J ends lost 0 bases and 7 bases respectively, with 6 bases between them. The CDR3 is made up of 13 amino acids. Looked up from germline, CDR1 is MNHEY and CDR2 is SVGAGI. This CDR3 is CASSYSTSGELFF. CDR3 bases: TGTGCCAGCAGTTACTCGACAAGCGGGGAGCTGTTTTTT.

V usage is TRBV29-1 and J usage is TRBJ2-5; 9 bases line up with TRBD1. From germline, CDR1 is SQVTM and CDR2 ANQGSEA. The V segment lost 7 bases and the J segment 5 bases; nucleotides outside the gene matches: 5. CDR3 length: 12 residues. The CDR3 is CSGGQGWETQYF. As DNA, the CDR3 is TGCAGCGGTGGACAGGGGTGGGAGACCCAGTACTTC.

The sample holds one count of this clone. The chain carries TRBV10-3 and TRBJ2-5; D unclear. Trimming shortened V by 11 bases and J by 2 bases, and 15 bases separated the two germline ends. The CDR3 is 13 amino acids. Germline lookup yields CDR1 ENHRY and CDR2 SYGVKD. The CDR3 sequence: CASTGATQETQYF. The CDR3 DNA is TGTGCCTCTACCGGAGCAACACAAGAGACCCAGTACTTC.

The CDR3 sequence is CASSEQGGGTEAFF. The CDR3, as DNA: TGCGCCAGCAGCGAGCAGGGAGGTGGCACTGAAGCTTTCTTT. This chain connects TRBV5-1 to TRBJ1-1; weak D call: TRBD1 (5 bases). The ends were cut back, 4 bases at V and 4 bases at J, with 14 bases in the middle. The CDR3 is made up of 14 amino acids. Germline CDR1 reads SGHRS; CDR2 reads YFSETQ.

This chain uses TRBV28 with TRBJ2-7; weak D call: TRBD1 (6 bases). CDR1 and CDR2 from the germline V gene are MDHEN and SYDVKM. Between the trimmed V and J ends, which lost 8 bases and 5 bases, there was a span of 25 bases. CDR3 size: 16 residues. This CDR3 is CASPPASGDNWHEQYF. The CDR3 DNA sequence: TGTGCCAGCCCACCCGCGTCAGGGGATAATTGGCACGAGCAGTACTTC.

The V gene is TRBV6-5, the J gene TRBJ1-5; D is ambiguous. CDR1 is MNHEY, CDR2 SVGAGI, per germline. The CDR3 is 14 amino acids. Trimming cost V 6 bases and J 0 bases, with 9 bases left between them. The CDR3 is CASSPGNSNQPQHF. CDR3 in DNA: TGTGCCAGCAGCCCCGGGAATAGCAATCAGCCCCAGCATTTT.

In its sample, this clone was seen once. The chain couples TRBV27 to TRBJ1-1; D is uncertain. With 5 bases removed from V and 0 bases from J, the gap between germline ends came to 7 bases. This CDR3 comprises 13 residues. Looked up from germline, CDR1 is MNHEY and CDR2 is SMNVEV (reference sequence). In nucleotides, the CDR3 is TGTGCCAGCAGTACAGACATGAACACTGAAGCTTTCTTT. Its translation: CASSTDMNTEAFF.

This clone appeared once. CDR3 bases: TGTGCCAGTAAGGGGACAGGATGGGGCACAGATACGCAGTATTTT. As protein: CASKGTGWGTDTQYF. This chain links TRBV19 with TRBJ2-3, with TRBD1 matching over 8 bases. V lost 7 bases and J lost 1; bases outside the gene matches: 7. Germline assignment: CDR1 LNHDA and CDR2 SQIVND (reference sequence). The CDR3 extends over 15 amino acids.

The genes are TRBV10-1 and TRBJ2-2, with D tentatively TRBD1 (6 bases). The ends were cut back, 6 bases at V and 5 bases at J, with 10 bases in the middle. The CDR3 extends over 13 amino acids. The germline V gene encodes CDR1 WNHNN and CDR2 SYGVQD (reference sequence). The CDR3: CASRTGMTGELFF. The CDR3 DNA reads as TGCGCCAGCAGGACAGGAATGACCGGGGAGCTGTTTTTT.

The chain joins TRBV14 to TRBJ1-2; the match to TRBD1 covers 10 bases. The CDR3 loop spans 16 amino acids. CDR1 and CDR2 from the germline V gene are SGHDN and FVKESK. J was trimmed by 4 bases and V by 1 base; bases with no gene match: 6. The CDR3 DNA reads as TGTGCCAGCAGCCAAGCCGGGACAGGGGTGGTCTATGGCTACACCTTC. As protein: CASSQAGTGVVYGYTF.

The chain recombines TRBV9 with TRBJ2-1, with 10 nucleotides matching TRBD1. The CDR3 length is 15 residues. Per germline, CDR1 SGDLS and CDR2 YYNGEE. The V and J ends lost 5 bases and 4 bases, in that order; junction bases with no gene match: 6. CDR3 bases: TGTGCCAGCAGGCAGGGGGGACAGGGGTACAATGAGCAGTTCTTC. Protein: CASRQGGQGYNEQFF.

The chain recombines TRBV28 with TRBJ2-7; maybe TRBD1 (5 bases). The V end was cut by 5 bases, the J end by 1 base, with 12 bases between. Germline V gene data show CDR1 as MDHEN and CDR2 as SYDVKM. CDR3 length: 14 amino acids. In DNA, the CDR3 is TGTGCCAGCAGTCCCCAGGGTCGATCCTACGAGCAGTACTTC. Its protein product is CASSPQGRSYEQYF.

The chain employs TRBV5-1 and TRBJ2-7; D is perhaps TRBD2 (5 bases). The CDR3 has 14 residues. The germline CDR1 and CDR2 sequences are SGHRS and YFSETQ. The ends were cut back, 3 bases at V and 6 bases at J, with 16 bases in the middle. The CDR3 DNA is TGCGCCAGCAGCTCGCACGGGGAACTGGGCGAGCAGTACTTC. Translating it yields CASSSHGELGEQYF.

This clone was counted a single time. This chain joins TRBV19 and TRBJ1-5; D remains ambiguous. The V gene's germline CDR1 is LNHDA and CDR2 SQIVND (reference sequence). The CDR3 covers 14 residues. The V gene lost 7 bases and the J gene lost 4 bases, with 14 bases spanning the gap. This CDR3 is CASKIGALNQPQHF. The CDR3 DNA is TGTGCCAGTAAAATTGGAGCGTTAAATCAGCCCCAGCATTTT.

This rearrangement joins TRBV6-4 to TRBJ2-3; D possibly corresponds to TRBD2 (7 bases). CDR3 length equals 14 residues. Trimming stripped 6 bases from V and 5 bases from J, with 15 bases between. The germline V gene encodes CDR1 MRHNA and CDR2 SNTAGT. In nucleotides, the CDR3 is TGTGCCAGCAGCCCAGGAGGGGGGGGAGATACGCAGTATTTT. It codes for CASSPGGGGDTQYF.

This clone was recorded only once. The chain joins TRBV7-9 to TRBJ2-1; a possible D gene is TRBD2 (5 bases). With 5 bases removed from V and 0 bases from J, the gap between germline ends came to 17 bases. The germline CDR1 and CDR2 sequences are SEHNR and FQNEAQ (reference sequence). This CDR3 comprises 17 residues. The CDR3 protein is CASSPRTGYSSYNEQFF. CDR3 nucleotide sequence: TGTGCCAGCAGCCCGAGAACGGGATACAGCTCCTACAATGAGCAGTTCTTC.

The rearrangement links TRBV19 to TRBJ2-7, with no clear D. CDR1 and CDR2 from the germline V gene are LNHDA and SQIVND (reference sequence). Trimming cost V 1 base and J 0 bases, with 7 bases left between them. CDR3 length equals 14 residues. The CDR3 coding sequence is TGTGCCAGTAGTATAGTGTACAGCTCCTACGAGCAGTACTTC. Translating gives CASSIVYSSYEQYF. The full variable domain, with the rest looked up from reference TRBV19 and TRBJ2-7, is DGGITQSPKYLFRKEGQNVTLSCEQNLNHDAMYWYRQDPGQGLRLIYYSQIVNDFQKGDIAEGYSVSREKKESFPLTVTSAQKNPTAFYLCASSIVYSSYEQYFGPGTRLTVT.

This chain uses TRBV7-3 with TRBJ1-1; D might be TRBD1 (5 bases). V lost 2 bases, J lost 3 bases, and 7 bases lay in between. This CDR3 is 13 amino acids long. The V gene's germline CDR1 is SGHTA and CDR2 FQGTGA. This CDR3 is CASSLRGYTEAFF. DNA for the CDR3: TGTGCCAGCAGCTTACGGGGGTACACTGAAGCTTTCTTT.

The rearrangement joins TRBV7-9 to TRBJ1-2, with TRBD1 as a possible D gene (5 bases). The CDR3 length is 14 residues. The V gene's germline CDR1 is SEHNR and CDR2 FQNEAQ (reference sequence). Deletions cut 5 bases from V and 4 bases from J, with 14 bases between. Written as DNA, the CDR3 is TGTGCCAGCAGCCCTAAGGAGGGGACCTATGGCTACACCTTC. The encoded protein is CASSPKEGTYGYTF.

The CDR3 DNA is TGTGCCAGCAGGTGGACAGCTGGAAACACCATATATTTT. This translates into CASRWTAGNTIYF. V gene TRBV5-5 combines with J gene TRBJ1-3, with D possibly being TRBD1 (6 bases). The CDR3 contains 13 residues. Trimming removed 5 bases from V and 2 bases from J, with 8 bases in between. Germline CDR1 and CDR2: SGHKS and YYEKEE (reference sequence).

V gene TRBV27 combines with J gene TRBJ2-7; D unresolved. The CDR3 has 12 amino acids. From germline, CDR1 is MNHEY and CDR2 SMNVEV (reference sequence). Trimming removed 4 bases from V and 0 bases from J, with 4 bases in between. Here the CDR3 reads CASSSVSYEQYF. The CDR3, as DNA: TGTGCCAGCAGTTCCGTCTCCTACGAGCAGTACTTC.